This TCR beta chain comes out of a study of shared clonotypes between healthy human individuals. Healthy and HIV-negative, the adult donors had no recent acute infections or vaccinations. Germline CDR1 is SGHRS and CDR2 is YFSETQ. This CDR3 contains 15 residues. V was clipped by 0 bases and J by 1 base, with 10 bases between them. Assay used: immunoSEQ multiplex PCR; TCRdb lists only in-frame clones, some missing. The data contain about 670,000 clones, 60% to 80% of them singletons. The sequencing sample was made of memory CD4+ T cells sorted from blood. Subset indicated: CD45RA-negative fraction. The chain carries TRBV5-1 and TRBJ1-1, with D perhaps matching TRBD1 (5 bases). The receptor's source is a woman in her 30s in good health. DNA for the CDR3: TGCGCCAGCAGCTTGGGAGTGGGGACGAACACTGAAGCTTTCTTT. It yields the protein CASSLGVGTNTEAFF.